The clone carrying this T cell receptor (beta chain) was observed a single time. This sample was taken from a study of cytomegalovirus exposure and HLA in healthy donors. Trimming stripped 3 bases from V and 5 bases from J, with 8 bases between. Germline CDR1 is SGDLS and CDR2 is YYNGEE. The CDR3 extends over 13 amino acids. Produced via immunoSEQ multiplex PCR; TCRdb's table is partial and in-frame only. This table has approximately 140,000 clones, 70% to 90% appearing once. The chain carries TRBV9 and TRBJ2-2, with D maybe TRBD1 (5 bases). The sample was PBMCs. This receptor was identified in a man aged 18 to 35 in good health and CMV-seropositive. Here the CDR3 reads CASSAQGTGELFF. DNA for the CDR3: TGTGCCAGCAGCGCCCAGGGTACCGGGGAGCTGTTTTTT.